The entry below gives a single TCR beta chain sequence along with its context. Measured with immunoSEQ multiplex PCR; TCRdb has only the in-frame clones, and not every one. This sample yields 50,000 or so clones, of which 65% to 80% are seen a single time; 0.75% to 0.85% belongs to the top ten. The CDR3 spans 14 residues. V lost 5 bases to trimming and J lost 7 bases; unmatched junction nucleotides: 11. Germline V gene data show CDR1 as SQVTM and CDR2 as ANQGSEA. The entry originates in a study of memory CD4+ T cells and cytomegalovirus serostatus. About the study: This sample comes from healthy Belgian adults, 9 CMV seropositive, around 26 seronegative.

Single viable CD3+CD4+CD8-CD45RO+ cells were sorted as the memory CD4+ T cells. Positive selection with CD4 microbeads enriched total CD4+ T cells. The V gene is TRBV29-1, the J gene TRBJ2-7; TRBD1 agrees at 10 bases. Material: memory CD4+ T cells from blood. The TCR comes from an adult in good health and CMV-seronegative. CDR3 nucleotide sequence: TGCAGCGTTTCGGGACAGGGGAGGAAGGGAGAGCAGTACTTC. Translating it yields CSVSGQGRKGEQYF.